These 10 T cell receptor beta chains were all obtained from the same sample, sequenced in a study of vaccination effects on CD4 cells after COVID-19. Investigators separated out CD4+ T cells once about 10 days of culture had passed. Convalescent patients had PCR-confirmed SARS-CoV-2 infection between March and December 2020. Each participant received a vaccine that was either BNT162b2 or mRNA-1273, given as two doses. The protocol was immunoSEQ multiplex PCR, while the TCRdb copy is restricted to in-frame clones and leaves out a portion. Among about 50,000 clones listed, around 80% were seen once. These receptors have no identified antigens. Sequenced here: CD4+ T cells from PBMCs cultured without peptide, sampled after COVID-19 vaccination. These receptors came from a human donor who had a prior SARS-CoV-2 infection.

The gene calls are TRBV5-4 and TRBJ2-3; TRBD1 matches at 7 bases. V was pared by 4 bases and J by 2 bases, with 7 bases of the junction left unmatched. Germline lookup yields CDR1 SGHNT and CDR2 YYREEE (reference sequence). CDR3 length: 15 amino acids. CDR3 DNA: TGTGCCAGCAGCATACCGGACAGGAACACAGATACGCAGTATTTT. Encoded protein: CASSIPDRNTDTQYF.

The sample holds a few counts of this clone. In DNA, the CDR3 is TGTGCCAGCTCACCACCGGCACAGTGGGACACTGAAGCTTTCTTT. Translation gives CASSPPAQWDTEAFF. The chain recombines TRBV18 with TRBJ1-1; no clear D. Germline CDR1 reads KGHSH; CDR2 reads LQKENI. The CDR3 contains 15 residues. Trimming left V 0 bases short and J 3 bases short, with 11 bases between.

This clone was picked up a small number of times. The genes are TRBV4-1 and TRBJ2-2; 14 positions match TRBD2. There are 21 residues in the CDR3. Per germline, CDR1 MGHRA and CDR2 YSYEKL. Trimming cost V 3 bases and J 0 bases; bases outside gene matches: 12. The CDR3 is CASSHPGLRTSGGTNTGELFF. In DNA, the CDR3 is TGCGCCAGCAGCCATCCCGGCCTTAGGACTAGCGGGGGGACGAACACCGGGGAGCTGTTTTTT.

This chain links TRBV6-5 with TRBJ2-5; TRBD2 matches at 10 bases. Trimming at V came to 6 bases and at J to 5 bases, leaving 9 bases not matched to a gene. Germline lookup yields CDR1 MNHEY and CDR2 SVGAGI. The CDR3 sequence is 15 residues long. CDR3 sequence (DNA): TGTGCCAGCAGACGCCCTAGCGGGAGTGGTGAGACCCAGTACTTC. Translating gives CASRRPSGSGETQYF.

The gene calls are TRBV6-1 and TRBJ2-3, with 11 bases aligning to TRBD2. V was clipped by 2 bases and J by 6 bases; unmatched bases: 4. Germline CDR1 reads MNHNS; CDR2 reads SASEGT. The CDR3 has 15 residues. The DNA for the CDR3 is TGTGCCAGCAGTGAACTGACTAGCGGGATGGATACGCAGTATTTT. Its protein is CASSELTSGMDTQYF.

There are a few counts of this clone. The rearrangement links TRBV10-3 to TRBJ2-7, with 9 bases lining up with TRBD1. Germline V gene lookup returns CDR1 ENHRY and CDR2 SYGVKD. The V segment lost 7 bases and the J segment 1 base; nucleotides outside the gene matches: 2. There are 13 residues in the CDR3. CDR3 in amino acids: CAIKGTGSYEQYF. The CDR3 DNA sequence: TGTGCCATCAAAGGGACAGGGTCCTACGAGCAGTACTTC.

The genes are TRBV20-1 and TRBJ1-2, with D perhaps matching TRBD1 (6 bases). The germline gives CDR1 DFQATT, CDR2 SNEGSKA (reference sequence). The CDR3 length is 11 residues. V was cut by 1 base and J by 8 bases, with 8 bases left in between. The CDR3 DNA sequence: TGCAGTGCTAGAGGACAGGAGGGCTACACCTTC. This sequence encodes CSARGQEGYTF.

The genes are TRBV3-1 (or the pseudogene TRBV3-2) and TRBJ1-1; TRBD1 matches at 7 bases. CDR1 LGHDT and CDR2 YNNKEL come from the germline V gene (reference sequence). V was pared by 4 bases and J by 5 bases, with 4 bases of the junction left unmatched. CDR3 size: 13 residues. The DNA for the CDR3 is TGTGCCAGCAGCCCGACAGGGTTAACTGAAGCTTTCTTT. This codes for CASSPTGLTEAFF.

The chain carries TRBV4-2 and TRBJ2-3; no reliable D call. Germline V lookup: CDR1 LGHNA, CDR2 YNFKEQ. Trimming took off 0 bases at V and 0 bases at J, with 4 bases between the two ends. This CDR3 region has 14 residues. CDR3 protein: CASSQDHSTDTQYF. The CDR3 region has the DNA TGTGCCAGCAGCCAAGATCACAGCACAGATACGCAGTATTTT.

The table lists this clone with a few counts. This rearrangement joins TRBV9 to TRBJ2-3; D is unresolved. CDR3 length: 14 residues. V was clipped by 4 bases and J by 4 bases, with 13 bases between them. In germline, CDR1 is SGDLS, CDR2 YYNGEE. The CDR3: CASSPVNVADTQYF. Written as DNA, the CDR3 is TGTGCCAGCAGCCCCGTCAACGTAGCAGATACGCAGTATTTT.